Below are 15 T cell receptor beta chains sequenced from a single sample in a study of blood T cell repertoires in COVID-19. The protocol was immunoSEQ multiplex PCR, while the TCRdb copy is restricted to in-frame clones and leaves out a portion. Of approximately 200,000 clones listed, approximately 86% are singletons. The sequencing sample was made of PBMCs or T cells enriched from blood (not recorded which). The receptors originated from a woman aged 30 to 39 who had been exposed to COVID-19.

This clone was seen a single time. The chain has TRBV5-1 and TRBJ2-3; D call uncertain. The CDR3 runs to 14 residues. Germline lookup yields CDR1 SGHRS and CDR2 YFSETQ. Trimming cost V 6 bases and J 2 bases, with 13 bases left between them. CDR3 protein: CASKARPNTDTQYF. DNA of the CDR3: TGCGCCAGCAAGGCCAGGCCAAACACAGATACGCAGTATTTT.

The V gene is TRBV2, the J gene TRBJ2-5; 8 nucleotides align to TRBD2. The V and J ends lost 9 bases and 2 bases, in that order; junction bases with no gene match: 2. The germline gives CDR1 SNHLY, CDR2 FYNNEI. The CDR3 consists of 12 residues. The CDR3 DNA follows: TGTGCCAGTATAGCGGGGCAAGAGACCCAGTACTTC. It yields the protein CASIAGQETQYF.

The chain combines TRBV3-1 (or the pseudogene TRBV3-2) with TRBJ1-2; D remains ambiguous. V lost 3 bases, J lost 2 bases, and 10 bases lay in between. From germline, CDR1 is LGHDT and CDR2 YNNKEL (reference sequence). This CDR3 spans 14 amino acids. DNA of the CDR3: TGTGCCAGCAGCCAGGCAGGAGGGAACTATGGCTACACCTTC. Its translation: CASSQAGGNYGYTF.

This chain joins TRBV6-1 and TRBJ2-3; 10 nucleotides agree with TRBD2. CDR1 MNHNS and CDR2 SASEGT come from the germline V gene. The CDR3 is 17 amino acids. Trimming removed 0 bases from V and 4 bases from J; junction bases left unmatched: 7. In nucleotides, the CDR3 is TGTGCCAGCAGTGAAGCGGTTTGGAGCGGGGGGGCAGATACGCAGTATTTT. Translation: CASSEAVWSGGADTQYF.

This clone was observed a single time. The genes are TRBV19 and TRBJ1-5; weak D call: TRBD1 (5 bases). Trimming left V 3 bases short and J 10 bases short, with 13 bases between. The V gene's germline CDR1 is LNHDA and CDR2 SQIVND (reference sequence). The CDR3 spans 13 residues. The CDR3 DNA follows: TGTGCCAGTAGTATGGAGTGGGGGGACCCCCAGCATTTT. Translation gives CASSMEWGDPQHF.

The V call is TRBV7-8, the J call TRBJ2-7, with 7 nucleotides matching TRBD1. The J segment lost 4 bases and the V segment lost 5 bases, leaving 11 bases of the junction unmatched. The CDR3 length is 15 residues. Germline CDR1 reads SGHVS; CDR2 reads FQNEAQ. This CDR3 is CASSARDSRLYEQYF. The DNA of the CDR3 is TGTGCCAGCAGCGCCCGGGACAGCCGATTGTACGAGCAGTACTTC.

This clone appeared a few times. The chain couples TRBV7-3 to TRBJ2-1, with TRBD2 identical over 8 bases. The germline CDR1 and CDR2 sequences are SGHTA and FQGTGA. The CDR3 is made up of 16 amino acids. V was pared by 5 bases and J by 4 bases, with 10 bases of the junction left unmatched. CDR3 sequence: CASSRQAGGPYNEQFF. The CDR3 bases are TGTGCCAGCAGCCGACAGGCGGGGGGCCCTTACAATGAGCAGTTCTTC.

The chain carries TRBV4-1 and TRBJ1-5, with a possible D match to TRBD1 (6 bases). CDR1 is MGHRA, CDR2 YSYEKL, per germline. The CDR3 spans 15 residues. V was trimmed by 2 bases and J by 6 bases, leaving 14 bases between them. The CDR3 here is CASSQPDRFPQPQHF. CDR3 nucleotides: TGCGCCAGCAGCCAACCTGACAGGTTTCCTCAGCCCCAGCATTTT.

This clone was recorded once. V is TRBV7-2 and J is TRBJ1-4; D is unresolved. CDR1 SGHTA and CDR2 FQGNSA come from the germline V gene. This CDR3 spans 15 amino acids. The ends were cut back, 5 bases at V and 0 bases at J, with 10 bases in the middle. The DNA for the CDR3 is TGTGCCAGCAGCCTATTTATTGCAACTAATGAAAAACTGTTTTTT. Protein product: CASSLFIATNEKLFF.

CDR3 nucleotide sequence: TGTGCCAGCAGTCCCCTGGACAGAGGAAACACCATATATTTT. Protein product: CASSPLDRGNTIYF. V is TRBV27 and J is TRBJ1-3; D possibly corresponds to TRBD1 (6 bases). Germline-derived CDR1 and CDR2 are MNHEY and SMNVEV (reference sequence). Trimming left V 5 bases short and J 4 bases short, with 12 bases between. CDR3 length: 14 residues.

The V gene is TRBV3-1 (or the pseudogene TRBV3-2), the J gene TRBJ2-5, with 9 bases aligning to TRBD2. The CDR3 contains 15 residues. The junction had 7 bases not matched to a gene; V was cut back by 3 bases and J by 5 bases. Germline CDR1 reads LGHDT; CDR2 reads YNNKEL (reference sequence). CDR3 in amino acids: CASSQGGGAVETQYF. In nucleotides, the CDR3 is TGTGCCAGCAGCCAGGGCGGGGGGGCTGTGGAGACCCAGTACTTC.

In its sample, this clone was seen once. CDR3 nucleotide sequence: TGTGCCAGCAGTGAGAACGTTCGGGGGGTAAATGGCTACACCTTC. It is translated as CASSENVRGVNGYTF. J is TRBJ1-2 and V is TRBV2, with D possibly matching TRBD1 (5 bases). Trimming shortened V by 3 bases and J by 6 bases, and 17 bases separated the two germline ends. The CDR3 is made up of 15 amino acids. Germline CDR1 SNHLY, CDR2 FYNNEI.

CDR3 residues: CASSTGQTNSNQPQHF. CDR3 bases: TGTGCCAGCAGTACTGGACAGACGAATAGCAATCAGCCCCAGCATTTT. J is TRBJ1-5 and V is TRBV2, with D perhaps matching TRBD1 (6 bases). CDR1 SNHLY and CDR2 FYNNEI come from the germline V gene. V was pared by 5 bases and J by 0 bases, with 14 bases between. The CDR3 is made up of 16 amino acids.

The chain combines TRBV9 with TRBJ1-1; no clear D. Trimming took off 3 bases at V and 5 bases at J, with 14 bases between the two ends. Germline assignment: CDR1 SGDLS and CDR2 YYNGEE. The CDR3 is 14 amino acids. The CDR3 region is CASSEMVGRTEAFF. The CDR3 DNA sequence: TGTGCCAGCAGCGAGATGGTTGGGAGGACTGAAGCTTTCTTT.

This clone appeared a single time. This sequence joins TRBV5-5 and TRBJ2-1; the D gene is possibly TRBD1 (6 bases). V shed 3 bases and J shed 7 bases, with 11 bases lying between them. Germline V lookup: CDR1 SGHKS, CDR2 YYEKEE (reference sequence). This CDR3 is built from 13 residues. CDR3: CASSSARGNEQFF. DNA for the CDR3: TGTGCCAGCAGCTCCGCCAGGGGAAATGAGCAGTTCTTC.